The source of this T cell receptor beta chain is a study of cytomegalovirus exposure and HLA in healthy donors. Findings and limits, study-wide: The analysis excluded some indistinguishable V segments, including TRBV6-2 and TRBV6-3. For TCR beta chains, V- and J-gene trimming was later linked to a missense DCLRE1C variant.

The CDR3 totals 15 residues. V lost 5 bases, J lost 4 bases, and 7 bases stayed unmatched. CDR1 is MGHRA and CDR2 is YSYEKL in the germline V gene. It was healthy bone marrow donors who served as donors. Researchers ran the PCR with 60 Vbeta and 13 Jbeta primers. Clones were read by immunoSEQ multiplex PCR, and TCRdb kept only the in-frame ones, dropping some. The sample holds about 100,000 clones, around 73% seen once. Points on this clone: As yet, its antigen is unknown.

The rearrangement links TRBV4-1 to TRBJ2-7; 11 nucleotides agree with TRBD2. The receptor was derived from a woman in her sixties or seventies in good health and CMV-seronegative. Sequenced: PBMCs. The CDR3 protein is CASSSEASGRYEQYF. The CDR3 nucleotides read TGCGCCAGCAGCTCCGAGGCTAGCGGGAGGTACGAGCAGTACTTC.